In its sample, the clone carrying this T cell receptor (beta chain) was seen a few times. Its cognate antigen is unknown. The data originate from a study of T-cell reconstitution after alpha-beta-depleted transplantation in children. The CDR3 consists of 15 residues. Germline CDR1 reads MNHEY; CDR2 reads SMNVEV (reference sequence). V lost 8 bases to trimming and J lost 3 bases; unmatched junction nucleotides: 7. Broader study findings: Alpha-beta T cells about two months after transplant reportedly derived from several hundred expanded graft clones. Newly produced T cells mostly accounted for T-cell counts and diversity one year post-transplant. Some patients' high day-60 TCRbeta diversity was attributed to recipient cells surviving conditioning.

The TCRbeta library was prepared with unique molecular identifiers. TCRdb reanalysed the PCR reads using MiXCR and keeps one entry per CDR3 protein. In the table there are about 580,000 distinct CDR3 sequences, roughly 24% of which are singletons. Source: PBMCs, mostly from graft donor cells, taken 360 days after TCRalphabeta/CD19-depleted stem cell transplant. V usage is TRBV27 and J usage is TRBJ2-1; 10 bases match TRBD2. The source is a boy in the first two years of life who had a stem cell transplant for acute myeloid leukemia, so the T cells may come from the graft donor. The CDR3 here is CASCRLAGVYNEQFF. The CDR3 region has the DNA TGTGCCAGCTGCAGACTAGCGGGTGTCTACAATGAGCAGTTCTTC.